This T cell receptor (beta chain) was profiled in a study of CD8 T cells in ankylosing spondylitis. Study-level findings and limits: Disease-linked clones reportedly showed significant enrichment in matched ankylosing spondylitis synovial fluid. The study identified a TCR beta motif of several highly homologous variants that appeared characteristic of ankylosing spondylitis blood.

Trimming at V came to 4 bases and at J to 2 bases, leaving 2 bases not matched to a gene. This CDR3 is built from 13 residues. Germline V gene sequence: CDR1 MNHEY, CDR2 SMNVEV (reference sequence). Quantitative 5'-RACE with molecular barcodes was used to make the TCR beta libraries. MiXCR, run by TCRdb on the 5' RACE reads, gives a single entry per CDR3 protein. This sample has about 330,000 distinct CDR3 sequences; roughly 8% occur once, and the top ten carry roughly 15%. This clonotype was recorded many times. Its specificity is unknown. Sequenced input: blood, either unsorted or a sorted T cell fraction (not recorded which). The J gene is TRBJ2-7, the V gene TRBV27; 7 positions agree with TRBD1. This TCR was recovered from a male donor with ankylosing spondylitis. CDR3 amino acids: CASSSQGAYEQYF. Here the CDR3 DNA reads TGTGCCAGCAGTTCCCAGGGGGCCTACGAGCAGTACTTC.